Listed below are T cell receptor beta chains from one sample, sequenced in a study of monozygotic twins with inflammatory bowel disease. TCRdb re-called the 5' RACE reads and catalogs CDR3 proteins one per entry, DNA excluded. Reported are approximately 200,000 distinct CDR3 sequences; the ten largest clones contain roughly 1.5%. The source material was blood. The receptors were sampled from a human donor with ulcerative colitis or Crohn's disease, or a healthy co-twin of an affected twin (not recorded which). The CDR3 runs from the conserved cysteine through the conserved F or W.

J: TRBJ1-1; V: TRBV5-1; CDR3: CASSGPGGTEAFF
J: TRBJ2-5; V: TRBV29-1; CDR3: CSVGTALAETQYF
J: TRBJ2-1; V: TRBV5-1; CDR3: CASSLGVAGGGEQFF
J: TRBJ2-2; V: TRBV5-1; CDR3: CASSLAPKGQGNTGELFF
J: TRBJ1-2; V: TRBV12-3/TRBV12-4; CDR3: CASSFARYGYTF
J: TRBJ2-3; V: TRBV11-1; CDR3: CASSLVAGTTDTQYF
J: TRBJ1-5; V: TRBV29-1; CDR3: CSVEQTGGNQPQHF
J: TRBJ2-5; V: TRBV29-1; CDR3: CSVREVQETQYF
J: TRBJ1-1; V: TRBV12-3/TRBV12-4; CDR3: CASSTRGRNTEAFF
J: TRBJ2-3; V: TRBV15; CDR3: CATSSHIDTQYF
J: TRBJ2-7; V: TRBV27; CDR3: CASMGTGPYEQYF
J: TRBJ2-1; V: TRBV5-1; CDR3: CASSLEQGGHEQFF
J: TRBJ1-1; V: TRBV5-6; CDR3: CASSSFPGNSGAAFF
J: TRBJ1-6; V: TRBV19; CDR3: CASSTAPEPLHF
J: TRBJ2-1; V: TRBV29-1; CDR3: CSVDAGYNEQFF
J: TRBJ1-4; V: TRBV15; CDR3: CATSRPEWTGEGEKLFF
J: TRBJ2-1; V: TRBV4-1; CDR3: CASSQATSGGYNEQFF
J: TRBJ2-3; V: TRBV2; CDR3: CATPGGGSTDTQYF
J: TRBJ2-7; V: TRBV18; CDR3: CASSPPDTYEQYF
J: TRBJ2-1; V: TRBV20-1; CDR3: CSARPGQRYNEQFF
J: TRBJ1-5; V: TRBV7-9; CDR3: CASSLDAVGNQPQHF
J: TRBJ1-1; V: TRBV6-1; CDR3: CASRLKQRMNTEAFF
J: TRBJ2-3; V: TRBV29-1; CDR3: CSAVRGAGDTQYF
J: TRBJ1-1; V: TRBV5-1; CDR3: CASSSTLPRVEAAFF
J: TRBJ1-2; V: TRBV7-2; CDR3: CASSGGQAAYGYTF
J: TRBJ2-7; V: TRBV4-1; CDR3: CASSQAGGSSYEQYF
J: TRBJ1-6; V: TRBV4-2; CDR3: CASSQEGPYNSPLHF
J: TRBJ1-1; V: TRBV5-1; CDR3: CASSLRVANTEAFF
J: TRBJ1-3; V: TRBV7-9; CDR3: CASSLAGSYSGNTIYF
J: TRBJ1-2; V: TRBV6-6; CDR3: CASSPSSHGYTF
J: TRBJ2-1; V: TRBV5-1; CDR3: CASSVVSGEQFF
J: TRBJ2-1; V: TRBV27; CDR3: CASSPGARYNEQFF
J: TRBJ2-5; V: TRBV6-5; CDR3: CASSYGTQYQETQYF
J: TRBJ1-1; V: TRBV14; CDR3: CASSQDPDRGAFF
J: TRBJ2-7; V: TRBV5-1; CDR3: CASSFSGGAYEQYF
J: TRBJ1-5; V: TRBV12-3/TRBV12-4; CDR3: CASSLLATAQHF
J: TRBJ1-1; V: TRBV28; CDR3: CASSLQGPKNTEAFF
J: TRBJ2-2; V: TRBV7-2; CDR3: CASSRGGHTGELFF
J: TRBJ2-3; V: TRBV5-1; CDR3: CASSKPVAGGTDTQYF
J: TRBJ2-1; V: TRBV27; CDR3: CASSFSGGYLGEQFF
J: TRBJ2-7; V: TRBV29-1; CDR3: CSVVIRATYEQYF
J: TRBJ2-2; V: TRBV5-1; CDR3: CASSRGQENTGELFF
J: TRBJ2-1; V: TRBV7-9; CDR3: CASRAGGDNEQFF
J: TRBJ1-5; V: TRBV6-2/TRBV6-3; CDR3: CASSYEIASSGFGNQPQHF
J: TRBJ1-2; V: TRBV7-9; CDR3: CASTFGANYGYTF
J: TRBJ2-7; V: TRBV5-1; CDR3: CASSAQGYEQYF
J: TRBJ2-7; V: TRBV24-1; CDR3: CATSAAQGYEQYF
J: TRBJ2-2; V: TRBV5-1; CDR3: CASSLLSVGVTGELFF
J: TRBJ1-1; V: TRBV6-1; CDR3: CASQRDWDNTEAFF
J: TRBJ2-7; V: TRBV5-1; CDR3: CASSLGQLRYEQYF
J: TRBJ1-1; V: TRBV5-1; CDR3: CASSLAGGGYTEAFF